This T cell receptor (beta chain) emerged from a study of blood T cell repertoires in COVID-19. Overall study: COVID-19 samples, acute and convalescent, were from the United States, Italy and Spain. Sources were T cells, B-cell-depleted T cells, or PBMCs; the material itself was cDNA or gDNA.

Original processing notes: Estimation of nucleated cell counts relied on the amplification of reference gene primers. Profiling relied on immunoSEQ multiplex PCR, and the TCRdb table lists in-frame clones only, not all of them. The D gene and trimming were derived from the DNA, and the V and J assignments and clone size from that table. The sample has 100,000 or so clones, around 75% seen once. Germline CDR1 is SGHDT and CDR2 is YYEEEE. The CDR3 loop spans 12 amino acids. The V end lost 4 bases, the J end lost 6 bases, and 8 bases lay between the germline ends. The sample comprised peripheral blood. The V call is TRBV5-6, the J call TRBJ1-5; D gene unclear. This receptor was taken from a human donor in a cohort sampled during active COVID-19. The CDR3 DNA sequence: TGTGCCAGCAGCGCGACATCTCAGCCCCAGCATTTT. It specifies CASSATSQPQHF.